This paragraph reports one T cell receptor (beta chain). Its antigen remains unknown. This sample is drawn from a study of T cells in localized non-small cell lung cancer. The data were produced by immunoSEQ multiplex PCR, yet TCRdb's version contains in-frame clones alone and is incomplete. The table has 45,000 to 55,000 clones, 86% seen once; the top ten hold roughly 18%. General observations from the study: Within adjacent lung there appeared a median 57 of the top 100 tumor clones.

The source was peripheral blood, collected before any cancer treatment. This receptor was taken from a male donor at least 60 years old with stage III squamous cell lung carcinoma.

This CDR3 reads CASSYRYGYTF. DNA for the CDR3: TGTGCCAGCAGTTATCGCTATGGCTACACCTTC. The chain uses TRBV6-5 and TRBJ1-2; D ambiguous. The CDR3 has 11 amino acids. V was clipped by 3 bases and J by 4 bases, with 3 bases between them. The germline CDR1 and CDR2 sequences are MNHEY and SVGAGI.